The entry below gives a single TCR beta chain sequence along with its context. Its antigen remains unidentified. Within one base of it there is no much larger clone, and no base qualities were kept. TCRbeta CDR3 regions were amplified from genomic DNA using the immunoSEQ Assay, a bias-controlled multiplex PCR. As for how the authors treated the data: Within the assay, amplification of reference gene primers was used to estimate how many nucleated cells each sample contained. To quantify the absolute abundance of each unique TCRbeta CDR3 rearrangement, sequence reads were collapsed and filtered. For each sample, productive Simpson clonality was calculated by taking the square root of Simpson's diversity index across productive rearrangements. TCRdb's version of the immuneACCESS table is confined to in-frame rearrangements and falls short of the full clone set. An unresolved V gene accounts for under half of the shortfall where checked; the remainder is of unknown origin. That table gives V, J and clone size, and the DNA gave D and trimming. This sample gives about 240,000 clones in total; roughly 80% of them show up just once. The top ten constitute around 9.6% of the sample.

The junction shows trimming of 2 bases on V and 5 bases on J, plus 10 bases between the germline ends. Including the terminal cysteine and phenylalanine, the CDR3 comprises 13 residues. Only the CDR3 region is kept as DNA, spanning 39 bases read in frame from base 1. CDR1 and CDR2, per the germline V gene, are KGHSH and LQKENI. The data stem from a study of blood T cell repertoires in COVID-19 (TCRdb year 2020). A note on the overall study: Samples covering the acute and convalescent phases of COVID-19 were provided by collaborators in the United States, Italy and Spain. The prospective study material was composed of cDNA or gDNA derived from T cells, B-cell-depleted T cells, or PBMCs. The dataset comprised deeply sampled blood TCRbeta repertoires from subjects exposed to, actively infected with, or recovered from COVID-19. A freely available public database, intended as a resource for researchers studying the immune response to SARS-CoV-2, is where the repertoires were released. The samples were drawn from the first 160 participants of the ongoing ImmuneRACE study and from 1,254 subjects provided by 6 global collaborators. The sample metadata nearly always contained a de-identified subject ID, COVID-19 status, age in years and sex. Where available, HLA class I and class II types were obtained from metadata supplied by the sample provider rather than from assay-based typing.

The study at large found these results: The amount of clinical and demographic metadata varied by source and participant and was provided uncurated.

The collaborating institutions used their own protocols to collect whole blood in K2EDTA tubes. Collaborator samples were shipped for TCRbeta analysis as frozen whole blood, isolated PBMCs, or DNA extracted from either sample type. This chain joins TRBV18 to TRBJ2-7; no D gene is confidently identified. Sequenced material: peripheral blood. This receptor was taken from a woman of 80 years or more with acute or convalescent COVID-19. The CDR3: CASSPSSRDEQYF. The DNA sequence is TGTGCCAGCTCACCATCTTCTAGAGACGAGCAGTACTTC.